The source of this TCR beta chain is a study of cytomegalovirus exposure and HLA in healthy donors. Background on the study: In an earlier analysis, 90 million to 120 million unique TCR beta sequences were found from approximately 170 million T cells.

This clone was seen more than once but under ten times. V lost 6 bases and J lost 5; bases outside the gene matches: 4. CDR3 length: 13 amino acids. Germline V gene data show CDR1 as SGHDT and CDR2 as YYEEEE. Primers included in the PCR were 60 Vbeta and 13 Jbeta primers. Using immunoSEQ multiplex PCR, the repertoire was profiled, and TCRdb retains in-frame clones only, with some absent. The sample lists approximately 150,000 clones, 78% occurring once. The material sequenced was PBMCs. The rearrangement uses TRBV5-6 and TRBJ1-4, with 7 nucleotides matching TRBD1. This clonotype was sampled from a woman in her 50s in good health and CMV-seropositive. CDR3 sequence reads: CASKRDRNEKLFF. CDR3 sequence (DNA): TGTGCCAGCAAGAGGGACAGAAATGAAAAACTGTTTTTT.